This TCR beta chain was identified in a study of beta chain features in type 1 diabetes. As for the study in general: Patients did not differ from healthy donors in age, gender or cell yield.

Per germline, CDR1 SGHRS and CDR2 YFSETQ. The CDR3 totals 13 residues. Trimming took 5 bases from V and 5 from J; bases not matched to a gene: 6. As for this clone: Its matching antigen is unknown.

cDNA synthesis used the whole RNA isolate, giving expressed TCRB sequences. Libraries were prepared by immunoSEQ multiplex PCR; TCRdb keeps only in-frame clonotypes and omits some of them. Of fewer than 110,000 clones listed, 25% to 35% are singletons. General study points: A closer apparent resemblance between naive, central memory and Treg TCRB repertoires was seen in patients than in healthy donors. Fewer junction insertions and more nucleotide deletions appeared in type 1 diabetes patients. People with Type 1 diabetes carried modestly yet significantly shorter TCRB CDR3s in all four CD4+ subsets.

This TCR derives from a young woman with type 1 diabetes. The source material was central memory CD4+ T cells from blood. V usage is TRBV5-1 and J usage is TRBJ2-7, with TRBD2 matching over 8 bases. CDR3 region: CASSQRESNEQYF. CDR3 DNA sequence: TGCGCCAGCAGTCAGCGGGAGAGCAACGAGCAGTACTTC.